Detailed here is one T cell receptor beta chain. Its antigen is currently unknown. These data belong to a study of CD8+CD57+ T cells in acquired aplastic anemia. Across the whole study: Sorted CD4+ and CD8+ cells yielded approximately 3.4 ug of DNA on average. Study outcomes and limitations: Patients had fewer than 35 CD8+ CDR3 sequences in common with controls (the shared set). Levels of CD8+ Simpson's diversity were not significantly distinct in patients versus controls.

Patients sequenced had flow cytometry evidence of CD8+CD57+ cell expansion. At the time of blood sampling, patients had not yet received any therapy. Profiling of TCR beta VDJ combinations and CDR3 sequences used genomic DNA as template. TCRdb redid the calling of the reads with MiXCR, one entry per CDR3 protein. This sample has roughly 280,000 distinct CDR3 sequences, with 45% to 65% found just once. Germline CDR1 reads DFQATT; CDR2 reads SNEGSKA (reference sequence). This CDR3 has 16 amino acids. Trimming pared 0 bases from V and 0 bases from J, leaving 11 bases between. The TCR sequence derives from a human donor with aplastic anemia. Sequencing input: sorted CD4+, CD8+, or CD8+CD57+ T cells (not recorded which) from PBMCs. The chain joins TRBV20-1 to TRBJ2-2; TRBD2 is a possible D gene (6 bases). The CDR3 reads CSARDGRTTNTGELFF. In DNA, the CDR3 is TGCAGTGCTAGAGATGGGAGGACTACGAACACCGGGGAGCTGTTTTTT.